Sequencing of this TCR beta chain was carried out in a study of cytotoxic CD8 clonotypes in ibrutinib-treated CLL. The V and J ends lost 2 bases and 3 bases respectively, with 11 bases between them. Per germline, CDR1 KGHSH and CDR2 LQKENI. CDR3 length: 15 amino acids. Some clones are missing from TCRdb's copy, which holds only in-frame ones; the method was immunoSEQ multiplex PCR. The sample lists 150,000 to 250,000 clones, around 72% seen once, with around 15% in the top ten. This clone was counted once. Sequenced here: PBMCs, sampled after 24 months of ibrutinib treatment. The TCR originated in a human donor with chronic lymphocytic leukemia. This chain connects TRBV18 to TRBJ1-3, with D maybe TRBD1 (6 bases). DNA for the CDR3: TGTGCCAGCTCACCAACGGGGGCTTATGGAAACACCATATATTTT. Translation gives CASSPTGAYGNTIYF.